The entry below gives a single T cell receptor beta chain sequence along with its context. This clonotype has just a few counts. The clone's antigen remains unknown. Within one base of it there is no much larger clone, and no base qualities were kept. Library preparation was by RACE. The sample was run on a NextSeq 500. During library preparation, unique molecular identifiers were attached to individual cDNA molecules so that TCRs could be counted in a quantitative, reproducible way. From each blood RNA sample, both TCR alpha and TCR beta chains were sequenced. In the source study's methods: Samples had a median of roughly 91,000 TCRs, with a range from roughly 23,224 to 700,000. V, J and CDR3 annotation of the TCR reads was performed with the Decombinator software suite. To make PS versus PT1 abundance plots, every sample was subsampled to the same number of TCRs (28,000). TCRs were defined as expanded if absent before sensitization and observed at least eight times at the 2-week time point. The raw public reads went through TCRdb reprocessing: fastp at Q25, MiXCR clone calling, in-frame beta chains kept. Rows are unified per CDR3 protein, each entry keeping the most common DNA and genes. In this record, the V and J calls reflect TCRdb's handling and not the investigators' own analysis. The sample data list around 380,000 distinct CDR3 sequences, and 4.8% of these were observed just once. Together, the top ten hold approximately 2.5% of the sample.

The time point label, as the study defines it: patch test 1, 2 weeks after DPC sensitization. This specimen's treatment or condition label, interpreted: therapeutic diphenylcyclopropenone sensitization with weekly scalp DPC. Blood at each patch-test visit was drawn before the patch test was applied. To be eligible, patients had to be aged 18 to 70, diagnosed with alopecia and judged suitable for DPC therapy, while pregnant patients were excluded. Unfractionated whole blood was collected in Tempus Blood RNA tubes, and total RNA was extracted from that blood. This specimen comes from a study of human T cells and chemical hapten exposure (dated by TCRdb to the early 2020s). About the full investigation: For sensitization, 2% DPC in acetone was applied to a 2 cm by 2 cm area of upper inner arm skin. Weekly therapeutic DPC doses were additionally applied to the scalp of patients throughout the approximately 25-week study period. The study tracked peripheral blood TCR repertoire changes in vivo during primary and secondary sensitization to the hapten diphenylcyclopropenone (DPC) in alopecia patients. Libraries were pooled for sequencing, and variation in per-sample TCR yields was attributed mainly to small differences in library volumes within the pool. Approximately 30 alopecia patients provided blood for TCR sequencing at one to four time points (pre-sensitization, 2, 6 and 24 weeks). Patch testing on the upper back used Finn chambers containing 0.01% DPC, with scoring done after 6 days according to International Contact Dermatitis Research Group standards. The patient cohort, mostly female, included alopecia areata with under or over 50% scalp involvement, alopecia totalis and alopecia universalis. Blood samples were taken from patients before sensitization (week 0) and then at 2, 6 and about 24 weeks after DPC sensitization. What the work shows at the level of the full study, not this receptor alone: After repeated subsampling, the strength of the expansion versus patch-test correlation and the threshold at which it became significant changed. A positive correlation was found between the number of PT1 expanded TCRs and patch test score, with significance reached at thresholds 8, 16 and 32 but not 4. Expanded TCRs formed significantly more large CDR3 similarity clusters than pre-sensitization or healthy control sets, consistent with antigen-driven responses. No change with DPC sensitization was found in the number of TCRs above 1 in 1000 frequency, and no evidence of global repertoire structure alterations was found. All patients had alopecia, a presumed autoimmune disease, so their immune response might differ from that of healthy individuals.

The V end gives up 6 bases and the J end 7 bases, leaving 9 bases in the junction not matched to a gene. CDR1 SGHTS and CDR2 YDEGEE are derived from the germline V gene. The CDR3 runs 13 amino acids, cysteine and phenylalanine included. Kept here is only the CDR3 DNA, which spans 39 bases and is read in frame from base 1. The source of this sequence is a woman aged 50 to 60 with alopecia areata. Some clones in this sample may be carry-over from other donors' samples. Here the sequenced sample was whole blood, taken in connection with sensitization to the hapten diphenylcyclopropenone (DPC). The rearranged segments are TRBV5-8 and TRBJ1-1; 7 junctional bases match TRBD1. The DNA reads as follows: TGTGCCAGCACCCAGAGCGGGGACAGTGAAGCTTTCTTT. It translates to CASTQSGDSEAFF.